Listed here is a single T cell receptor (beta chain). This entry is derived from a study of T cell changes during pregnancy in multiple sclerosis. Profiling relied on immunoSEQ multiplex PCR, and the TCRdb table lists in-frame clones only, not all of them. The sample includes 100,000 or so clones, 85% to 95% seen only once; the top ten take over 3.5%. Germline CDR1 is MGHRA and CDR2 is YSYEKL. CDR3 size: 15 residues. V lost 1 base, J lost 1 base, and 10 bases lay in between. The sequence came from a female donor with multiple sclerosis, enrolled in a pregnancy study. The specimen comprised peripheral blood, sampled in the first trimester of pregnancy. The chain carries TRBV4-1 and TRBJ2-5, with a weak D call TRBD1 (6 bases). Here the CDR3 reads CASSQGGQSQETQYF. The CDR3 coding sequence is TGCGCCAGCAGCCAAGGAGGACAGTCCCAAGAGACCCAGTACTTC.